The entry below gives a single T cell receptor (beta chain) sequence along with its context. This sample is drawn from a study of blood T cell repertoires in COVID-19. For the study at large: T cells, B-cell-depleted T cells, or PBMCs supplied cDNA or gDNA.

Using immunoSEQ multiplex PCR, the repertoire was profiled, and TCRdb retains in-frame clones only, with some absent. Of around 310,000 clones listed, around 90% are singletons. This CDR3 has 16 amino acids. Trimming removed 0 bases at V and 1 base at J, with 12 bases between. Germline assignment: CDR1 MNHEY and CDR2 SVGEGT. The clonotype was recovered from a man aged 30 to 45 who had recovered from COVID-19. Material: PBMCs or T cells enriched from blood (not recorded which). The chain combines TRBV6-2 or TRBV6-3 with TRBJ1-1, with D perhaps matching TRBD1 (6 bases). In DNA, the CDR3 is TGTGCCAGCAGTTACTCTACAGGGAAGTGGAACACTGAAGCTTTCTTT. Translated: CASSYSTGKWNTEAFF.